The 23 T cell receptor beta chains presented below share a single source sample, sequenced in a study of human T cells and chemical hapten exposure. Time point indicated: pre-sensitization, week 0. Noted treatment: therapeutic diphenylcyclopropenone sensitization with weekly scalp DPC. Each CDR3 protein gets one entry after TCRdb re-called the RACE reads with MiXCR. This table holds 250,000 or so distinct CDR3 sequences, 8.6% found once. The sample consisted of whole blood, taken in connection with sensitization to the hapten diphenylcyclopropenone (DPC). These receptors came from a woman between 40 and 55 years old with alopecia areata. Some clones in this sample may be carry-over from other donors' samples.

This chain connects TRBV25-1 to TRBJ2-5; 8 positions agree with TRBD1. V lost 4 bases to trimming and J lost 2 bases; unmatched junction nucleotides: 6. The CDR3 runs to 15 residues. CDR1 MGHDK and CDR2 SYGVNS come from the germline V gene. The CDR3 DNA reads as TGTGCCAGCAGTGCGGGGACAGGTTGGCAAGAGACCCAGTACTTC. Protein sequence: CASSAGTGWQETQYF.

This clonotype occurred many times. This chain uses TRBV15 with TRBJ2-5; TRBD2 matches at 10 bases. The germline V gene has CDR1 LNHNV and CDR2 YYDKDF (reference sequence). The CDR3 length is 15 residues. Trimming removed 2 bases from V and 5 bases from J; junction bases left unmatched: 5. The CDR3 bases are TGTGCCACCAGCAGAAATGGACTAGCGGAGGAGACCCAGTACTTC. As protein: CATSRNGLAEETQYF.

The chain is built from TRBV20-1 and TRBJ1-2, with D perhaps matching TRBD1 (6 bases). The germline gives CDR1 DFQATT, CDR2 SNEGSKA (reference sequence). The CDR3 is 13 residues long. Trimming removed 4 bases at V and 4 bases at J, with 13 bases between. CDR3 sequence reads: CSAIPRDTYGYTF. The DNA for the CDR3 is TGCAGTGCTATACCCCGGGACACCTATGGCTACACCTTC.

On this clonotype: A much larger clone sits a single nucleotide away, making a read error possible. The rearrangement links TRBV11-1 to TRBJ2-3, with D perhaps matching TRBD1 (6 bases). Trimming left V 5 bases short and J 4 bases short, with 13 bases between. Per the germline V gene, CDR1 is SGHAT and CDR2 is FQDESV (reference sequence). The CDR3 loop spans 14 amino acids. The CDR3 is CASSTRQVADTQYF. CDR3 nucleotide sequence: TGTGCCAGCAGCACGAGACAGGTGGCAGATACGCAGTATTTT.

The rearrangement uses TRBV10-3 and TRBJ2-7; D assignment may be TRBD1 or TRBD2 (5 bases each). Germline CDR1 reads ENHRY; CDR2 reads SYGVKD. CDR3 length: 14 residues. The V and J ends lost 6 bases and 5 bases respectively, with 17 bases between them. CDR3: CAISTQGEPHEQYF. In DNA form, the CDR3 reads TGTGCCATCAGCACCCAGGGAGAACCGCACGAGCAGTACTTC.

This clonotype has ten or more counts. The CDR3 region is CASRPTPQGNEQFF. The CDR3 DNA reads as TGTGCCAGCAGACCAACACCGCAGGGCAATGAGCAGTTCTTC. This chain joins TRBV7-2 and TRBJ2-1, with D possibly TRBD1 on 5 matching bases. The CDR3 covers 14 residues. The ends were cut back, 6 bases at V and 6 bases at J, with 15 bases in the middle. The germline gives CDR1 SGHTA, CDR2 FQGNSA.

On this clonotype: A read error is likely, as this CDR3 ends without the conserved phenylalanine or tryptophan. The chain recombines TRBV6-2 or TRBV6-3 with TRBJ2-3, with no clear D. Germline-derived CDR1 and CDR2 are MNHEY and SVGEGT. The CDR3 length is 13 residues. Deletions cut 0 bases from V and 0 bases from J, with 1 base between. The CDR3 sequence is CASSYSSTDTQYI. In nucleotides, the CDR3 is TGTGCCAGCAGTTACTCTAGCACAGATACGCAGTATATT.

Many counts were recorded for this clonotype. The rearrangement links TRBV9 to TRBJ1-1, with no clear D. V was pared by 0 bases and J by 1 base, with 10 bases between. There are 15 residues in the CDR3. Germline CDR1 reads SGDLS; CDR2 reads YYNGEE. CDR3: CASSVEDLPNTEAFF. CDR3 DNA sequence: TGTGCCAGCAGCGTAGAGGACTTGCCGAACACTGAAGCTTTCTTT. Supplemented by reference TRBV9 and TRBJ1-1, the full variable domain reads DSGVTQTPKHLITATGQRVTLRCSPRSGDLSVYWYQQSLDQGLQFLIQYYNGEERAKGNILERFSAQQFPDLHSELNLSSLELGDSALYFCASSVEDLPNTEAFFGQGTRLTVV.

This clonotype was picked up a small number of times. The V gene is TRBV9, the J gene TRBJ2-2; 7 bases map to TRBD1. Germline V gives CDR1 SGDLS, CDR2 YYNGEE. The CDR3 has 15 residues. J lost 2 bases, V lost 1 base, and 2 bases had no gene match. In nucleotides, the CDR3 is TGTGCCAGCAGCGTAAGGGGGCCAAACACCGGGGAGCTGTTTTTT. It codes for CASSVRGPNTGELFF.

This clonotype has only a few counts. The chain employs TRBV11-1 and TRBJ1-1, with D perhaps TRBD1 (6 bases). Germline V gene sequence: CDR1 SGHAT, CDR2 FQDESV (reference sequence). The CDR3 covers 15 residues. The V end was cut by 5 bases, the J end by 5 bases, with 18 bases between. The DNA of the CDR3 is TGTGCCAGCAGCCTCAACGCTGGAGGGGGGACTGAAGCTTTCTTT. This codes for CASSLNAGGGTEAFF.

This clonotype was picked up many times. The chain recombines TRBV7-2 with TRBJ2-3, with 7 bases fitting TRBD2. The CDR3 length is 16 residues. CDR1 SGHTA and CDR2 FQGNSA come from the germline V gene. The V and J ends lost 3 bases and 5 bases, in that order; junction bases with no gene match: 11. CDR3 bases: TGTGCCAGCAGCTTGGGGAGTTTAGTAGCGGGAGATACGCAGTATTTT. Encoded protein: CASSLGSLVAGDTQYF.

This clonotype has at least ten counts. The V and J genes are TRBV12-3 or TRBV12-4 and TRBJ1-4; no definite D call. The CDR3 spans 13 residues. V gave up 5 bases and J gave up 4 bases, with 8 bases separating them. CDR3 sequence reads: CASSVGFNEKLFF. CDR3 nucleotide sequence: TGTGCCAGCAGTGTAGGGTTTAATGAAAAACTGTTTTTT.

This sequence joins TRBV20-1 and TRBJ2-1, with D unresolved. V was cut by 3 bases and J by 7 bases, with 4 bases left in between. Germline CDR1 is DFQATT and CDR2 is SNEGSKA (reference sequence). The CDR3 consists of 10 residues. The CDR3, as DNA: TGCAGTGCTAGGGAAAATGAGCAGTTCTTC. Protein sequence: CSARENEQFF.

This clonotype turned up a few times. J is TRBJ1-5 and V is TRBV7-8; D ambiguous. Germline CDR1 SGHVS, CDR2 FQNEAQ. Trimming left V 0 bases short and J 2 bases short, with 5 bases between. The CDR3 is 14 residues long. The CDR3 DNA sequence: TGTGCCAGCAGCTTAGCAGTTGGCAATCAGCCCCAGCATTTT. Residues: CASSLAVGNQPQHF.

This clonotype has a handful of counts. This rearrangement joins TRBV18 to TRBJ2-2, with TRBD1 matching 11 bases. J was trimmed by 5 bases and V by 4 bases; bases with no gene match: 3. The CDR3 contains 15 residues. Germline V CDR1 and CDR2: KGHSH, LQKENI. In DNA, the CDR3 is TGTGCCAGCTCACTAGGACAGGGGGCGACCGGGGAGCTGTTTTTT. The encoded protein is CASSLGQGATGELFF.

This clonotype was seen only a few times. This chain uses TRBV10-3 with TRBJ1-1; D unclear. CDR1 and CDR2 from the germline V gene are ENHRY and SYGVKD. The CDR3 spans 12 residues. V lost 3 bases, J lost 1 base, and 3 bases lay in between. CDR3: CAISDQNTEAFF. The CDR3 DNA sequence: TGTGCCATCAGTGATCAGAACACTGAAGCTTTCTTT.

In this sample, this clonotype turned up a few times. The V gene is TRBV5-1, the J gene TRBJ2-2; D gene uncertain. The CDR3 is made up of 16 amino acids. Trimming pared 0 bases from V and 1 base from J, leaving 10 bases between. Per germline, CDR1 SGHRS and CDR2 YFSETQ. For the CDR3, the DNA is TGCGCCAGCAGCTTGGACGTAGTCTTGAACACCGGGGAGCTGTTTTTT. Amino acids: CASSLDVVLNTGELFF. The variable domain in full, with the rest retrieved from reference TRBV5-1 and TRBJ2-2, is KAGVTQTPRYLIKTRGQQVTLSCSPISGHRSVSWYQQTPGQGLQFLFEYFSETQRNKGNFPGRFSGRQFSNSRSEMNVSTLELGDSALYLCASSLDVVLNTGELFFGEGSRLTVL.

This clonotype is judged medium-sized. The CDR3 coding sequence is TGCAGCGTTGAAGCGCGGGAGATAAACGAGCAGTACTTC. It codes for CSVEAREINEQYF. J is TRBJ2-7 and V is TRBV29-1; the match to TRBD2 covers 7 bases. Trimming at V came to 1 base and at J to 5 bases, leaving 5 bases not matched to a gene. This CDR3 region has 13 residues. Germline CDR1 is SQVTM and CDR2 is ANQGSEA.

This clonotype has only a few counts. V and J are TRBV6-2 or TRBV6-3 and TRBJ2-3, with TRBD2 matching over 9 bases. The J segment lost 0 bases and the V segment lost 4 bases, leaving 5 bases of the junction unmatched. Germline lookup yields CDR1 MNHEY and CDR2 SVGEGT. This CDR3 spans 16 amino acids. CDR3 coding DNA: TGTGCCAGCAGTTCCAGCGGGAGGACTAGCACAGATACGCAGTATTTT. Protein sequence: CASSSSGRTSTDTQYF.

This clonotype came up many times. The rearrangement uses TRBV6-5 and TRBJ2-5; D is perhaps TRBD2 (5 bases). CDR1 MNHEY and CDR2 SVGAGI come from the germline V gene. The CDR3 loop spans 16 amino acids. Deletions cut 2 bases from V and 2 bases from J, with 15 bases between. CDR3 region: CASSYESSGKQETQYF. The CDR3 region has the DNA TGTGCCAGCAGTTACGAATCTTCGGGGAAACAAGAGACCCAGTACTTC.

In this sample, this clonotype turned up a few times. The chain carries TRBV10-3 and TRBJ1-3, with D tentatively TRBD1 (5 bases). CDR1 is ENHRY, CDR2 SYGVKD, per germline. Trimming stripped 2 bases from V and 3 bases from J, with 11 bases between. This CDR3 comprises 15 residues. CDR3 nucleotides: TGTGCCATCAGTGAGCGGCAGGGTGATGGAAACACCATATATTTT. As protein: CAISERQGDGNTIYF.

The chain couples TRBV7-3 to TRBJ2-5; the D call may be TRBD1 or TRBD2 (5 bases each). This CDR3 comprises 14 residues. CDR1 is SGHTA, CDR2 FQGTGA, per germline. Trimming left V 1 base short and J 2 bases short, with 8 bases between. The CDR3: CASSLNGAQETQYF. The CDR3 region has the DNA TGTGCCAGCAGCTTAAACGGGGCTCAAGAGACCCAGTACTTC.

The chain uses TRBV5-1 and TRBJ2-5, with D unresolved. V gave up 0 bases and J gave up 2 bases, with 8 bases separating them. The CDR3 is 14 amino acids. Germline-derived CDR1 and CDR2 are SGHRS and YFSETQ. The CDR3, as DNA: TGCGCCAGCAGCTTGGGACCGACGCAAGAGACCCAGTACTTC. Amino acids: CASSLGPTQETQYF.